This T cell receptor (beta chain) was identified during a study of shared clonotypes between healthy human individuals. Selected positively for CCR7 and CD45RO-negative, naive CD8 cells excluded terminally differentiated effector memory CD45RA+ cells. On this clone itself: What it binds is not known. Additional DNA sequences in this sample encode the identical CDR3.

Germline V gene data show CDR1 as MGHRA and CDR2 as YSYEKL. The CDR3 totals 14 residues. Trimming shortened V by 1 base and J by 4 bases, and 10 bases separated the two germline ends. Sorted subsets were amplified in replicate PCRs using 200 to 250 ng DNA, tens of thousands of T cell genomes. Using immunoSEQ multiplex PCR, the repertoire was profiled, and TCRdb retains in-frame clones only, with some absent. In the table there are just over 2,000,000 clones, approximately 95% of which are singletons. Findings of the study overall: The study found about 4.6% of naive CD4 clonotypes shared across several donors. Rarefaction revealed incomplete sorted-subset sequencing despite large depth. Researchers found naive subsets generally carried larger estimated richness than memory subsets.

The chain has TRBV4-1 and TRBJ2-5, with D possibly being TRBD2 (5 bases). Sequencing was carried out using naive CD8+ T cells sorted from blood. This receptor was obtained from a man between 18 and 35 years old in good health. The CDR3 is CASSQGRGGETQYF. The CDR3 region has the DNA TGCGCCAGCAGCCAAGGTCGGGGTGGAGAGACCCAGTACTTC.